This entry features one T cell receptor beta chain sequence. Profiled with immunoSEQ multiplex PCR; TCRdb holds only in-frame clones, not every one. The data show tens of thousands of clones, roughly 76% seen once. The V gene's germline CDR1 is MNHEY and CDR2 SVGAGI. The trim removed 7 bases at V and 6 bases at J, leaving 8 bases unmatched. The CDR3 covers 13 residues. Sample time point: pretreatment peripheral blood. This sample was included in a study of PD-L1 blockade in urothelial cancer. Sequencing was performed on PBMCs, taken around atezolizumab (anti-PD-L1) treatment. The rearrangement uses TRBV6-5 and TRBJ2-7; 8 bases map to TRBD2. This TCR came from a man in his 70s with urothelial cancer. CDR3 protein: CASTSGSGAEQYF. The DNA of the CDR3 is TGTGCCAGCACGAGCGGGAGTGGGGCCGAGCAGTACTTC.